This T cell receptor (beta chain) was sequenced in a study of T cells after yellow fever vaccination. CDR1 is SGHTA, CDR2 FQGNSA, per germline. Trimming stripped 1 base from V and 0 bases from J, with 7 bases between. This CDR3 comprises 15 residues. TCRdb re-analysed the 5' RACE reads in MiXCR, keeping a single row per CDR3 protein. In the table there are some 420,000 distinct CDR3 sequences, around 19% of which are singletons. The source is a man between 18 and 29 years old who received the YFV17D yellow fever vaccine. The chain employs TRBV7-2 and TRBJ2-1, with D unresolved. The material sequenced was PBMCs, taken before the yellow fever booster vaccination. CDR3 residues: CASSLDGPSYNEQFF. CDR3 DNA: TGTGCCAGCAGCTTAGACGGACCCTCCTACAATGAGCAGTTCTTC. The whole variable domain, filled in from reference TRBV7-2 and TRBJ2-1, reads GAGVSQSPSNKVTEKGKDVELRCDPISGHTALYWYRQSLGQGLEFLIYFQGNSAPDKSGLPSDRFSAERTGGSVSTLTIQRTQQEDSAVYLCASSLDGPSYNEQFFGPGTRLTVL.